This T cell receptor beta chain is from a study of blood T cell repertoires in COVID-19. The germline V gene has CDR1 MNHEY and CDR2 SVGAGI. V trimming: 2 bases; J trimming: 5 bases; junction bases outside the gene matches: 8. The CDR3 consists of 15 residues. Here immunoSEQ multiplex PCR was the method, and the copy in TCRdb shows in-frame clones only, minus some. Altogether a few hundred thousand clones are present, approximately 87% being singletons, with the ten largest covering approximately 9.3%. The chain recombines TRBV6-5 with TRBJ1-2, with 7 positions matching TRBD1. The receptor was isolated from a woman aged 45-60 years who had recovered from COVID-19. Sequencing used PBMCs or T cells enriched from blood (not recorded which). CDR3 in amino acids: CASSYTLGTDYGYTF. CDR3 coding DNA: TGTGCCAGCAGTTACACCCTCGGGACAGATTATGGCTACACCTTC.